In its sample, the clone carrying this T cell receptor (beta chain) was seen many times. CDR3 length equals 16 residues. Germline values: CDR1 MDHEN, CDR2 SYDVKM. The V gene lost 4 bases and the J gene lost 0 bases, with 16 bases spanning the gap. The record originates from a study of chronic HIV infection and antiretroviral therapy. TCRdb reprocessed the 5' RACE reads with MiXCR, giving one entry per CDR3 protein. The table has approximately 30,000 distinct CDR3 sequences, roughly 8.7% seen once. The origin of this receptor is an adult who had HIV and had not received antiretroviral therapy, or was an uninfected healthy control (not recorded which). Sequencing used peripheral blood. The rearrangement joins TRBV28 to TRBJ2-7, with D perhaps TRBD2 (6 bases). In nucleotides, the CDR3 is TGTGCCAGCAGTTCCCTAGCGAGACCCACCTCCTACGAGCAGTACTTC. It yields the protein CASSSLARPTSYEQYF.